The 8 T cell receptor beta chains reported below all come from one sample, sequenced in a study of cytomegalovirus exposure and HLA in healthy donors. The PCR ran on 60 Vbeta and 13 Jbeta primers. Produced via immunoSEQ multiplex PCR; TCRdb's table is partial and in-frame only. The sample consists of more than 150,000 clones, 84% of them appearing once. Sequencing was performed on PBMCs. These receptors were collected from a boy between 2 and 15 years old in good health and CMV-seronegative.

This chain uses TRBV30 with TRBJ1-2, with D possibly matching TRBD1 (6 bases). Germline CDR1 is GTSNPN and CDR2 is SVGIG (reference sequence). V dropped 6 bases and J dropped 0 bases, with 11 bases sitting between them. The CDR3 consists of 13 residues. CDR3 in amino acids: CACENRANYGYTF. The CDR3 DNA is TGTGCCTGCGAAAACAGGGCTAACTATGGCTACACCTTC.

The chain is built from TRBV4-1 and TRBJ2-7; D unresolved. The CDR3 sequence is 16 residues long. V was cut by 0 bases and J by 0 bases, with 12 bases left in between. Germline V CDR1 and CDR2: MGHRA, YSYEKL. CDR3 in amino acids: CASSQDIFLSSYEQYF. The CDR3 nucleotides are TGCGCCAGCAGCCAAGATATCTTTCTCAGCTCCTACGAGCAGTACTTC.

This clone was recorded a few times. The V gene is TRBV5-6, the J gene TRBJ2-7, with 9 bases that match TRBD1. CDR1 and CDR2 (germline): SGHDT, YYEEEE. Trimming at V came to 5 bases and at J to 6 bases, leaving 6 bases not matched to a gene. CDR3 length: 13 amino acids. CDR3 loop: CASRDRGSGEQYF. The CDR3 bases are TGTGCCAGCAGGGACAGGGGATCGGGCGAGCAGTACTTC. The entire variable domain, with the rest obtained from reference TRBV5-6 and TRBJ2-7, is as follows: DAGVTQSPTHLIKTRGQQVTLRCSPKSGHDTVSWYQQALGQGPQFIFQYYEEEERQRGNFPDRFSGHQFPNYSSELNVNALLLGDSALYLCASRDRGSGEQYFGPGTRLTVT.

The rearrangement joins TRBV6-1 to TRBJ2-3, with 12 nucleotides matching TRBD2. The CDR3 length is 15 residues. V shed 6 bases, J shed 3 bases, and the junction held 4 bases outside the gene matches. Germline CDR1 MNHNS, CDR2 SASEGT. CDR3: CASSATSGRTDTQYF. CDR3 coding DNA: TGTGCCAGCAGCGCGACTAGCGGGAGAACAGATACGCAGTATTTT.

This rearrangement joins TRBV25-1 to TRBJ2-3, with 12 bases that match TRBD2. The germline V gene has CDR1 MGHDK and CDR2 SYGVNS. This CDR3 contains 15 residues. Trimming removed 6 bases from V and 6 bases from J; junction bases left unmatched: 7. This CDR3 is CASRGRGLAGDTQYF. The CDR3 DNA reads TGTGCCAGCAGGGGGAGGGGACTAGCGGGCGATACGCAGTATTTT.

The V gene is TRBV2, the J gene TRBJ1-5; the D is unclear. V lost 7 bases and J 2 bases, leaving 12 bases between the germline ends. The germline V gene encodes CDR1 SNHLY and CDR2 FYNNEI. CDR3 size: 14 residues. Here the CDR3 DNA reads TGTGCCAGCAAGGAGGAGGTGGGCAATCAGCCCCAGCATTTT. Its protein is CASKEEVGNQPQHF.

This chain links TRBV12-5 with TRBJ2-2; 14 nucleotides line up with TRBD2. The ends lost 6 bases at V and 0 bases at J; junction bases unmatched: 12. This CDR3 is built from 20 residues. Germline V gene lookup returns CDR1 LGHNT and CDR2 FRNRAP. The CDR3 here is CASGFGTGTSGSTNTGELFF. CDR3 sequence (DNA): TGTGCTAGTGGCTTTGGTACAGGGACTAGCGGGAGCACGAACACCGGGGAGCTGTTTTTT. Combining the CDR3 with reference TRBV12-5 and TRBJ2-2 gives the whole variable domain DARVTQTPRHKVTEMGQEVTMRCQPILGHNTVFWYRQTMMQGLELLAYFRNRAPLDDSGMPKDRFSAEMPDATLATLKIQPSEPRDSAVYFCASGFGTGTSGSTNTGELFFGEGSRLTVL.

This rearrangement joins TRBV6-1 to TRBJ2-5; 9 bases line up with TRBD1. V shed 3 bases, J shed 1 base, and the junction held 6 bases outside the gene matches. Germline V gene data show CDR1 as MNHNS and CDR2 as SASEGT. The CDR3 consists of 16 residues. CDR3 in DNA: TGTGCCAGCAGTGAGGGACAGGGCACGGGCCAAGAGACCCAGTACTTC. Residues: CASSEGQGTGQETQYF.